This T cell receptor beta chain appears in the sequencing data of a study of blood T cell repertoires in COVID-19. On the study more broadly: Some COVID-19 samples were acute and others convalescent; all came from the United States, Italy and Spain. PBMCs, B-cell-depleted T cells, or T cells were the source of the cDNA or gDNA that made up the material.

Per the original methods: Researchers report that nucleated cell counts were estimated from reference gene primer amplification. Data came from immunoSEQ multiplex PCR; TCRdb stores just in-frame clones and leaves some out. Clone size and the V and J calls come from that table; the DNA yielded D and trimming. The data hold about 71,000 clones, with roughly 82% observed a single time. Germline lookup yields CDR1 SEHNR and CDR2 FQNEAQ (reference sequence). V dropped 6 bases and J dropped 5 bases, with 25 bases sitting between them. The CDR3 sequence is 17 residues long. This clone was recorded once. The sequence came from an elderly woman with acute or convalescent COVID-19. The V call is TRBV7-9, the J call TRBJ1-2, with D perhaps matching TRBD1 (5 bases). Sequences were obtained from peripheral blood. CDR3 protein: CASRRPGASPKGYGYTF. CDR3 DNA: TGTGCCAGCAGGCGACCAGGCGCGTCACCGAAGGGGTATGGCTACACCTTC.